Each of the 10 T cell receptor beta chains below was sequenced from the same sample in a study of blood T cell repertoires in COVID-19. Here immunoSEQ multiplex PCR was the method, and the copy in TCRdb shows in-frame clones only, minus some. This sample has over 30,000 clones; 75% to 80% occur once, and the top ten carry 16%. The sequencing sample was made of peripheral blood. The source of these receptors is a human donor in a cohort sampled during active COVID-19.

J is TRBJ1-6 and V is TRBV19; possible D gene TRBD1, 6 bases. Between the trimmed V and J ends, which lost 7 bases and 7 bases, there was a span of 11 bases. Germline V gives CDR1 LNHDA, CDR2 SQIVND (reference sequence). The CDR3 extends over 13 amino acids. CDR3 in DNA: TGTGCCAGTAAACGGACAGAAAATTCACCCCTCCACTTT. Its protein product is CASKRTENSPLHF.

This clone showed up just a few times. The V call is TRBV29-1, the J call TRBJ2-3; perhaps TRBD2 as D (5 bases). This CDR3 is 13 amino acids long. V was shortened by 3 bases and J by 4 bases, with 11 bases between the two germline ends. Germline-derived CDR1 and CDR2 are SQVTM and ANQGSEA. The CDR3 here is CSVERGLADTQYF. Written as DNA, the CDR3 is TGCAGCGTTGAGCGAGGGTTGGCAGATACGCAGTATTTT.

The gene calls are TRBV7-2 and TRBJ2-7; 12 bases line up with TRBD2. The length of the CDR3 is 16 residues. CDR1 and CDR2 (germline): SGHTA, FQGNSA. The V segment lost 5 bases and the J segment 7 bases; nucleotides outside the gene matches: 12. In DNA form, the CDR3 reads TGTGCCAGCAGCCCCTCGACGGAACTAGCGGGAGGTGAGCAGTACTTC. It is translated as CASSPSTELAGGEQYF.

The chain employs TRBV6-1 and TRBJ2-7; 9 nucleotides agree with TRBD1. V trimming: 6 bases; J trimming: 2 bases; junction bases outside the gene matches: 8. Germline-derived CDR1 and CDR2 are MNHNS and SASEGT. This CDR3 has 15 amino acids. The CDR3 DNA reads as TGTGCCAGCAGCTCCGGGACAGGGAGGCCCTACGAGCAGTACTTC. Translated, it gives CASSSGTGRPYEQYF.

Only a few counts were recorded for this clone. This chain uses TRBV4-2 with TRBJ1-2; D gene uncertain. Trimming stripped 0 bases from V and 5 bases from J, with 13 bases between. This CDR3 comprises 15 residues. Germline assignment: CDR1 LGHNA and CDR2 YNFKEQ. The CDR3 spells CASSQDRSTGYGYTF. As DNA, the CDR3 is TGTGCCAGCAGCCAAGATCGTAGCACGGGGTATGGCTACACCTTC.

CDR3 protein: CASTPRGDYGYTF. The CDR3 DNA is TGTGCCAGCACCCCCAGGGGAGACTATGGCTACACCTTC. V and J are TRBV12-3 or TRBV12-4 and TRBJ1-2; tentative D call: TRBD1 (6 bases). V lost 7 bases and J 3 bases, leaving 12 bases between the germline ends. The CDR3 consists of 13 residues.

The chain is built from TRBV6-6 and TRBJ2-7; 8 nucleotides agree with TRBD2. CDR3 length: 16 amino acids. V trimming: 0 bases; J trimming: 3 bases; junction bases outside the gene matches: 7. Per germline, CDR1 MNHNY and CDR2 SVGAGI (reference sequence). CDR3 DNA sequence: TGTGCCAGCAGTTACTCGACTAGCGTAGGGTACTACGAGCAGTACTTC. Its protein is CASSYSTSVGYYEQYF.

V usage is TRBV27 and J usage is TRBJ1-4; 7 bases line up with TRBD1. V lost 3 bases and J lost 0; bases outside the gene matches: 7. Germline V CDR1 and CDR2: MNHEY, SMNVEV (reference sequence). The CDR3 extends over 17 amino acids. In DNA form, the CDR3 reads TGTGCCAGCAGTTTCCAGGGACAGCTTGCAACTAATGAAAAACTGTTTTTT. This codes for CASSFQGQLATNEKLFF.

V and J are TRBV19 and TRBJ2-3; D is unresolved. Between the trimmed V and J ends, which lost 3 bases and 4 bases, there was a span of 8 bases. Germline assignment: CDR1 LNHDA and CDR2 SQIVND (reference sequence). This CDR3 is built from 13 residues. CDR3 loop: CASSMSVADTQYF. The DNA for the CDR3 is TGTGCCAGTAGTATGAGCGTTGCAGATACGCAGTATTTT.

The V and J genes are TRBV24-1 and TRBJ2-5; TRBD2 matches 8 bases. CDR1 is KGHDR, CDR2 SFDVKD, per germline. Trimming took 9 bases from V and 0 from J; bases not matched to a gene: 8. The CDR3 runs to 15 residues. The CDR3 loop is CATGSGSQYQETQYF. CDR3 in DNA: TGTGCCACCGGGAGCGGGAGCCAGTACCAAGAGACCCAGTACTTC.